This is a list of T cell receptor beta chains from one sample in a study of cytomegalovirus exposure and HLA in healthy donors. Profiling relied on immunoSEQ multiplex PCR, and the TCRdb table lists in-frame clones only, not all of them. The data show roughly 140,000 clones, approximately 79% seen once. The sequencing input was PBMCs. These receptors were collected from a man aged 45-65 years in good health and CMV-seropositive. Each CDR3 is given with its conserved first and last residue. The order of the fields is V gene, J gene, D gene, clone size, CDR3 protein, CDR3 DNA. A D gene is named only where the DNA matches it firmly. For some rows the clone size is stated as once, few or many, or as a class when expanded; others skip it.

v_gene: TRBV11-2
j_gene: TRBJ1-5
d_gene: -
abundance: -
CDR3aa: CASSLGVSPDQPQHF
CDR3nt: TGTGCCAGCAGCTTAGGTGTCTCCCCAGATCAGCCCCAGCATTTT

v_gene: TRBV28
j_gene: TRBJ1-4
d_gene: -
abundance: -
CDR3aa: CASSPPGNEKLFF
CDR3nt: TGTGCCAGCAGTCCGCCGGGTAATGAAAAACTGTTTTTT

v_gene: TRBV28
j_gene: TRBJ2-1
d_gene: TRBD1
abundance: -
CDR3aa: CASSFWDRVWSEQFF
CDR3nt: TGTGCCAGCAGTTTCTGGGACAGGGTCTGGAGTGAGCAGTTCTTC

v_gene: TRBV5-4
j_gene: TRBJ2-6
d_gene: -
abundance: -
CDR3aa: CASSALPSSGANVLTF
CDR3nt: TGTGCCAGCAGCGCCTTACCGAGCTCTGGGGCCAACGTCCTGACTTTC

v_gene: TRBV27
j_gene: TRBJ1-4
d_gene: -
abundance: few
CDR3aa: CASSLVRNHNEKLFF
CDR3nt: TGTGCCAGCAGTCTGGTGAGGAACCATAATGAAAAACTGTTTTTT

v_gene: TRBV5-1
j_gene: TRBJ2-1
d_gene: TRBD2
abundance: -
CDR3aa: CASSFSGTSGNEQFF
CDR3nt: TGCGCCAGCAGCTTCTCCGGGACTAGCGGCAATGAGCAGTTCTTC

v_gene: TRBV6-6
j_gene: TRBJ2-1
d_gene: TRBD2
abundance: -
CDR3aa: CASRDILAEPYNEQFF
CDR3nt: TGTGCCAGCAGAGACATTCTAGCGGAACCCTACAATGAGCAGTTCTTC

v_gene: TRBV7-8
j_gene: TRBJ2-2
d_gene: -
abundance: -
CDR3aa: CASSLGGLGAGELFF
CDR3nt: TGTGCCAGCAGCTTAGGGGGACTGGGGGCCGGGGAGCTGTTTTTT

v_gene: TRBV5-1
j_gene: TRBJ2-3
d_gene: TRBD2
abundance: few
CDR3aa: CASSLEGGRPDTQYF
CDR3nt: TGCGCCAGCAGCTTGGAGGGCGGGAGGCCAGATACGCAGTATTTT

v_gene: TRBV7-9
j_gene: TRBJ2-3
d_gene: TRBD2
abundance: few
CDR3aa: CASSLDIAGGVTDTQYF
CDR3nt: TGTGCCAGCAGCTTAGATATAGCGGGAGGGGTCACAGATACGCAGTATTTT

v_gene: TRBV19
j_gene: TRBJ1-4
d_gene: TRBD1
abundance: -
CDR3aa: CASSIGRMTGANEKLFF
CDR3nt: TGTGCCAGTAGTATAGGGAGGATGACAGGGGCAAATGAAAAACTGTTTTTT

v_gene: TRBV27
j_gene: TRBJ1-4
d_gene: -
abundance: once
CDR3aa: CASSLTPGGAEKLFF
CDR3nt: TGTGCCAGCAGTCTCACTCCGGGTGGCGCGGAAAAACTGTTTTTT

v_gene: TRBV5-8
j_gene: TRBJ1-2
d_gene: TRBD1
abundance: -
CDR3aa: CASMGQLYGYTF
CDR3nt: TGTGCCAGCATGGGACAGCTCTATGGCTACACCTTC

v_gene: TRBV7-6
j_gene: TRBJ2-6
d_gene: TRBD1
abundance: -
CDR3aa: CASSFPRQGTPGANVLTF
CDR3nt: TGTGCCAGCAGCTTTCCCCGACAGGGTACACCTGGGGCCAACGTCCTGACTTTC

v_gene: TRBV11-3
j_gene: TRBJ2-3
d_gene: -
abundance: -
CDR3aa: CASSFYRQGRDTQYF
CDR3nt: TGTGCCAGCAGCTTTTATCGCCAGGGGAGAGATACGCAGTATTTT

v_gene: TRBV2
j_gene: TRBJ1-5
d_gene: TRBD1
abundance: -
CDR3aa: CASSGGTGRGQPQHF
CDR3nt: TGTGCCAGCAGTGGAGGGACAGGGAGAGGTCAGCCCCAGCATTTT

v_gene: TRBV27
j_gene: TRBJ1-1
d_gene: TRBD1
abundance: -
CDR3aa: CASRRSDRALNTEAFF
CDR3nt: TGTGCCAGCAGAAGAAGTGACAGGGCCCTGAACACTGAAGCTTTCTTT

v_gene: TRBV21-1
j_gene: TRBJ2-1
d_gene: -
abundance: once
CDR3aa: CASIPAGLSSYNEQFF
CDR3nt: TGTGCCAGCATTCCAGCGGGGCTTAGCTCCTACAATGAGCAGTTCTTC

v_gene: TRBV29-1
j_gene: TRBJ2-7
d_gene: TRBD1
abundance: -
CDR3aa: CSVGGQGAYEQYF
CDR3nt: TGCAGCGTTGGGGGACAGGGGGCCTACGAGCAGTACTTC

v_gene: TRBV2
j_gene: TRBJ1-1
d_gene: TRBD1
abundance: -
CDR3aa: CASKGAVNTEAFF
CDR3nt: TGTGCCAGCAAGGGGGCCGTGAACACTGAAGCTTTCTTT

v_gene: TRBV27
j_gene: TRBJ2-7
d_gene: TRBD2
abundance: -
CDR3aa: CASSLFWTSGSSYEQYF
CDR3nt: TGTGCCAGCAGTTTATTCTGGACTAGCGGAAGCTCCTACGAGCAGTACTTC

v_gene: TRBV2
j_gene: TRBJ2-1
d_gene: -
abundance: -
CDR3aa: CASSVGLGYEQFF
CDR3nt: TGTGCCAGCAGTGTGGGACTGGGCTATGAGCAGTTCTTC

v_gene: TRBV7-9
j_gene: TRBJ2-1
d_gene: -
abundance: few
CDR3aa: CASSPPREINEQFF
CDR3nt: TGTGCCAGCAGCCCCCCACGGGAGATCAATGAGCAGTTCTTC

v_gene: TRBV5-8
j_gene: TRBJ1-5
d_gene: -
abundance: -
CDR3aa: CASSGYLVRARNQPQHF
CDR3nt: TGTGCCAGCAGCGGTTATTTGGTCAGGGCGCGCAATCAGCCCCAGCATTTT

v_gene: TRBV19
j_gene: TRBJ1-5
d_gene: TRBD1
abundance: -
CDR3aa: CASIMGTDSNQPQHF
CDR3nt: TGTGCCAGTATCATGGGGACAGATAGCAATCAGCCCCAGCATTTT

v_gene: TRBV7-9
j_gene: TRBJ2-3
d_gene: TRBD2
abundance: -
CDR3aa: CSSSLRGTSGNLTDTQYF
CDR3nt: TGTTCCAGCAGCTTGAGGGGGACTAGCGGGAACCTCACAGATACGCAGTATTTT

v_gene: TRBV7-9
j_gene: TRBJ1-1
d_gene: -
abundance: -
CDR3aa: CASSHEGQNTEAFF
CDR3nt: TGTGCCAGCAGCCATGAGGGACAGAACACTGAAGCTTTCTTT

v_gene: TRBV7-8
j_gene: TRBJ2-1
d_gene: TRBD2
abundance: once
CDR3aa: CASSSPRLAGSPTEQFF
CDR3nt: TGTGCCAGCAGCTCCCCGAGACTAGCGGGTAGTCCAACCGAGCAGTTCTTC

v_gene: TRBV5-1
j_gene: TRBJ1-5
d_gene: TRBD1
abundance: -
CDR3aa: CASSTGQANQPQHF
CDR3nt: TGCGCCAGCAGCACGGGACAGGCAAATCAGCCCCAGCATTTT

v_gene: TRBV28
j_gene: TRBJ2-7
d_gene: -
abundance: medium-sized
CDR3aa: CASSRSPDSSVEQYF
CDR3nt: TGTGCCAGCAGCCGATCTCCGGACAGCTCCGTCGAGCAGTACTTC

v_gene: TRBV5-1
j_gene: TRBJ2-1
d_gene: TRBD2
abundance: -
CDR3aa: CASSLEGTSGEEQFF
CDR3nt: TGCGCCAGCAGCTTGGAGGGGACTAGCGGGGAAGAGCAGTTCTTC